This T cell receptor (beta chain) was sequenced during a study of blood T cells in healthy people across ages. A sample-barcoded 5' primer and a J-beta primer mix were used in a second PCR of about 7 to 12 cycles. TCRdb ran MiXCR on the 5' RACE reads and lists one entry per CDR3 protein. The table has 650,000 to 800,000 distinct CDR3 sequences, over 40% seen once; the top ten hold 13%. Concerning this clonotype: Sequence at one end of the junction differs from germline and may be a read error.

Germline V gene lookup returns CDR1 MGHDK and CDR2 SYGVNS. The CDR3 runs to 14 residues. The source of this sequence is a woman aged 80 or over in good health. The gene calls are TRBV25-1 and TRBJ2-3; a possible D gene is TRBD2 (6 bases). Input material: blood. Here the CDR3 reads CASSPAGGTETQYF. CDR3 bases: TGTGCCAGCAGCCCAGCCGGGGGTACAGAGACGCAGTATTTT.